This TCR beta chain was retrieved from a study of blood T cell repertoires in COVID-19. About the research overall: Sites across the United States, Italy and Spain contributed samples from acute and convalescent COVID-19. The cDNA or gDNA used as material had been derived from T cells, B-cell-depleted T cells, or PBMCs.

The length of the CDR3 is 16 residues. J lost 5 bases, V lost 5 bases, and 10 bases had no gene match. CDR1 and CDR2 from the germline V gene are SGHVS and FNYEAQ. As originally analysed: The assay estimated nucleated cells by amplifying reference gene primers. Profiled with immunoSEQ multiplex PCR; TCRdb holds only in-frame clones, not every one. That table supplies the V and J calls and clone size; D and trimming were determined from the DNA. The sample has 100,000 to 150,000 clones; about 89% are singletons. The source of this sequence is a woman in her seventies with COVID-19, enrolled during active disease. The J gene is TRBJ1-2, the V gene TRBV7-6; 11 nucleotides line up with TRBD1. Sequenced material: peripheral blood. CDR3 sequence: CASSPRTGGATYGYTF. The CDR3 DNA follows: TGTGCCAGCAGCCCTCGGACAGGGGGCGCGACTTATGGCTACACCTTC.